The 25 T cell receptor beta chains presented below share a single source sample, sequenced in a study of CD8+CD57+ T cells in acquired aplastic anemia. The authors sequenced patients whose flow cytometry had shown CD8+CD57+ cell expansion. The use of genomic DNA as template underpinned the TCR beta VDJ and CDR3 profiling. Each CDR3 protein gets one entry after TCRdb re-called the reads with MiXCR. Here the sample spans 150,000 to 180,000 distinct CDR3 sequences, around half being singletons. Sequencing used sorted CD4+, CD8+, or CD8+CD57+ T cells (not recorded which) from PBMCs. Every receptor here comes from a human donor with aplastic anemia.

The V call is TRBV4-1, the J call TRBJ1-2; no definite D call. Germline V gene sequence: CDR1 MGHRA, CDR2 YSYEKL. This CDR3 contains 13 residues. Trimming cost V 1 base and J 5 bases, with 8 bases left between them. CDR3 sequence (DNA): TGCGCCAGCAGCCAAGCAGGTGGATATGGCTACACCTTC. As protein: CASSQAGGYGYTF.

V and J are TRBV20-1 and TRBJ2-6, with TRBD2 matching 7 bases. V trimming: 5 bases; J trimming: 9 bases; junction bases outside the gene matches: 10. The CDR3 loop spans 14 amino acids. Germline CDR1 is DFQATT and CDR2 is SNEGSKA (reference sequence). CDR3 coding DNA: TGCAGTGCTCCGACCCTTCTAGCGGACAACGTCCTGACTTTC. Its protein product is CSAPTLLADNVLTF.

This clonotype was seen a handful of times. The rearrangement links TRBV7-9 to TRBJ2-2; D unclear. From germline, CDR1 is SEHNR and CDR2 FQNEAQ (reference sequence). The CDR3 contains 15 residues. V gave up 6 bases and J gave up 0 bases, with 11 bases separating them. The CDR3 DNA follows: TGTGCCAGCAGTCACATTGTTACGAACACCGGGGAGCTGTTTTTT. Encoded protein: CASSHIVTNTGELFF.

The chain links TRBV20-1 to TRBJ1-1; unclear D gene. This CDR3 contains 15 residues. CDR1 DFQATT and CDR2 SNEGSKA come from the germline V gene (reference sequence). V shed 5 bases and J shed 4 bases, with 20 bases lying between them. CDR3 loop: CSARHLWKDSTEAFF. The CDR3 bases are TGCAGTGCTCGACACTTATGGAAAGATTCCACTGAAGCTTTCTTT.

This clonotype has ten or more counts. The CDR3 region is CASSPRGGKETQYF. CDR3 coding DNA: TGTGCCAGCAGCCCCCGGGGGGGGAAGGAGACCCAGTACTTC. The V and J genes are TRBV7-8 and TRBJ2-5; 8 bases are a match to TRBD2. The length of the CDR3 is 14 residues. The ends lost 5 bases at V and 5 bases at J; junction bases unmatched: 7. Germline V gene sequence: CDR1 SGHVS, CDR2 FQNEAQ.

The gene calls are TRBV7-6 and TRBJ2-7; D is undetermined. The CDR3 is made up of 14 amino acids. From germline, CDR1 is SGHVS and CDR2 FNYEAQ. V lost 5 bases and J 5 bases, leaving 16 bases between the germline ends. The CDR3 loop is CASSQLGPADEQYF. The CDR3 DNA is TGTGCCAGCAGCCAATTAGGTCCGGCGGACGAGCAGTACTTC. Full variable domain (outside the CDR3, taken from reference TRBV7-6 and TRBJ2-7): GAGVSQSPRYKVTKRGQDVALRCDPISGHVSLYWYRQALGQGPEFLTYFNYEAQQDKSGLPNDRFSAERPEGSISTLTIQRTEQRDSAMYRCASSQLGPADEQYFGPGTRLTVT.

The rearrangement uses TRBV2 and TRBJ1-4, with 7 bases lining up with TRBD1. The ends lost 5 bases at V and 4 bases at J; junction bases unmatched: 4. This CDR3 is built from 14 residues. Germline V lookup: CDR1 SNHLY, CDR2 FYNNEI. In DNA form, the CDR3 reads TGTGCCAGCAGTAGACAGGGAGTTAATGAAAAACTGTTTTTT. Encoded protein: CASSRQGVNEKLFF.

This clonotype has at least ten counts. The chain joins TRBV5-5 to TRBJ2-7; TRBD1 aligns across 8 bases. The V segment lost 2 bases and the J segment 2 bases; nucleotides outside the gene matches: 6. CDR1 and CDR2 from the germline V gene are SGHKS and YYEKEE (reference sequence). The length of the CDR3 is 15 residues. In nucleotides, the CDR3 is TGTGCCAGCAGCTTCGGACAGGGAGAGGCCTACGAGCAGTACTTC. This translates into CASSFGQGEAYEQYF.

The V gene is TRBV11-2, the J gene TRBJ2-7, with 9 positions matching TRBD1. The CDR3 length is 15 residues. V shed 4 bases, J shed 7 bases, and the junction held 11 bases outside the gene matches. Per germline, CDR1 SGHAT and CDR2 FQNNGV. The CDR3 region is CASSSDRGQGFEQYF. CDR3 sequence (DNA): TGTGCCAGCAGCTCAGACAGAGGACAGGGGTTTGAGCAGTACTTC. The full variable domain, rest sourced from reference TRBV11-2 and TRBJ2-7, is EAGVAQSPRYKIIEKRQSVAFWCNPISGHATLYWYQQILGQGPKLLIQFQNNGVVDDSQLPKDRFSAERLKGVDSTLKIQPAKLEDSAVYLCASSSDRGQGFEQYFGPGTRLTVT.

This clonotype appeared many times. The chain uses TRBV15 and TRBJ1-4; weak D call: TRBD1 (5 bases). Germline CDR1 LNHNV, CDR2 YYDKDF (reference sequence). This CDR3 spans 14 amino acids. The V end lost 4 bases, the J end lost 8 bases, and 14 bases lay between the germline ends. CDR3 in DNA: TGTGCCACCAGCACTGGGGCCGAGGGGGAAAAACTGTTTTTT. The encoded protein is CATSTGAEGEKLFF.

This clonotype was detected ten times or more. The J gene is TRBJ2-5, the V gene TRBV4-1; 10 bases map to TRBD2. With V trimmed by 6 bases and J by 3 bases, 7 bases remained unmatched. This CDR3 region has 15 residues. Germline V gene sequence: CDR1 MGHRA, CDR2 YSYEKL. In nucleotides, the CDR3 is TGCGCCAGCAGTAGGAGCGGGGGGGCGGAAGAGACCCAGTACTTC. Protein sequence: CASSRSGGAEETQYF.

The chain recombines TRBV10-3 with TRBJ2-3, with 10 bases aligning to TRBD1. V was pared by 4 bases and J by 2 bases, with 3 bases of the junction left unmatched. The CDR3 extends over 15 amino acids. Germline V gene data show CDR1 as ENHRY and CDR2 as SYGVKD. The CDR3 protein is CAISVGTGDTDTQYF. The CDR3 bases are TGTGCCATCAGTGTTGGGACAGGGGACACAGATACGCAGTATTTT.

This clonotype showed up just once. The rearrangement links TRBV19 to TRBJ2-4; possibly TRBD1 for D (6 bases). This CDR3 comprises 14 residues. Germline CDR1 is LNHDA and CDR2 is SQIVND (reference sequence). Trimming removed 6 bases at V and 0 bases at J, with 9 bases between. CDR3 DNA sequence: TGTGCCAGTAGGGACAGACTAGCCAAAAACATTCAGTACTTC. Translating gives CASRDRLAKNIQYF.

V usage is TRBV11-1 and J usage is TRBJ2-2; 12 bases are shared with TRBD2. This CDR3 contains 16 residues. Germline V gene data show CDR1 as SGHAT and CDR2 as FQDESV (reference sequence). J was trimmed by 5 bases and V by 3 bases; bases with no gene match: 4. The CDR3 DNA reads as TGTGCCAGCAGCTTGACTAGCGGGGGCCCAACCGGGGAGCTGTTTTTT. Translation gives CASSLTSGGPTGELFF.

This rearrangement joins TRBV29-1 to TRBJ2-5; D is possibly TRBD2 (5 bases). V was trimmed by 8 bases and J by 1 base, leaving 17 bases between them. CDR3 length: 14 amino acids. Germline CDR1 SQVTM, CDR2 ANQGSEA. The CDR3 region has the DNA TGCAGCACCCGAATCCCGGGGATCCAAGAGACCCAGTACTTC. Translation gives CSTRIPGIQETQYF.

The chain recombines TRBV29-1 with TRBJ2-7; the D is unclear. The CDR3 runs 10 residues. The V end lost 8 bases, the J end lost 5 bases, and 10 bases lay between the germline ends. CDR1 is SQVTM, CDR2 ANQGSEA, per germline. CDR3 in DNA: TGCAGCTTAAAAAGGGACGAGCAGTACTTC. Amino acid sequence: CSLKRDEQYF.

This clonotype was detected only a few times. The chain links TRBV10-2 to TRBJ2-1, with a weak D call TRBD1 (6 bases). CDR3 length: 14 amino acids. Trimming removed 2 bases at V and 11 bases at J, with 16 bases between. The germline gives CDR1 WSHSY, CDR2 SAAADI. CDR3 region: CASSEGGGPYQQFF. The DNA for the CDR3 is TGCGCCAGCAGTGAGGGTGGGGGCCCTTACCAGCAGTTCTTC.

At least ten counts were recorded for this clonotype. The chain joins TRBV27 to TRBJ2-7, with 8 bases aligning to TRBD2. Germline CDR1 is MNHEY and CDR2 is SMNVEV (reference sequence). The CDR3 covers 14 residues. V lost 6 bases and J lost 3; bases outside the gene matches: 7. CDR3 nucleotides: TGTGCCAGCAGCTTAAAGGGGACTAGCTACGAGCAGTACTTC. Translated, it gives CASSLKGTSYEQYF.

V gene TRBV12-3 or TRBV12-4 combines with J gene TRBJ1-2; D call uncertain. V was cut by 10 bases and J by 8 bases, with 17 bases left in between. There are 12 residues in the CDR3. The CDR3 sequence is CATLGRRGGYTF. The CDR3 nucleotides read TGTGCCACCCTGGGGAGGCGGGGAGGCTACACCTTC.

This clonotype was seen at least ten times. The chain joins TRBV6-4 to TRBJ1-2; D is undetermined. Trimming took off 3 bases at V and 0 bases at J, with 11 bases between the two ends. This CDR3 has 15 residues. Germline V gene sequence: CDR1 MRHNA, CDR2 SNTAGT. CDR3 nucleotides: TGTGCCAGCAGTGAAGCCTCACAGCCTAACTATGGCTACACCTTC. It is translated as CASSEASQPNYGYTF.

V gene TRBV7-2 combines with J gene TRBJ2-7; 7 nucleotides agree with TRBD1. CDR1 is SGHTA, CDR2 FQGNSA, per germline. Trimming at V came to 2 bases and at J to 6 bases, leaving 7 bases not matched to a gene. The CDR3 spans 14 residues. The CDR3 DNA is TGTGCCAGCAGCTTAAGCGGACAGGCGGGCGAGCAGTACTTC. Its translation: CASSLSGQAGEQYF.

V gene TRBV11-2 combines with J gene TRBJ1-4; 7 bases line up with TRBD1. Unmatched junction bases numbered 8, after V lost 5 bases and J lost 5 bases. Germline CDR1 reads SGHAT; CDR2 reads FQNNGV. The CDR3 spans 15 residues. CDR3 sequence reads: CASSLTGTVNEKLFF. In DNA form, the CDR3 reads TGTGCCAGCAGCCTTACCGGGACAGTGAATGAAAAACTGTTTTTT. The variable domain in full, completed from reference TRBV11-2 and TRBJ1-4, reads EAGVAQSPRYKIIEKRQSVAFWCNPISGHATLYWYQQILGQGPKLLIQFQNNGVVDDSQLPKDRFSAERLKGVDSTLKIQPAKLEDSAVYLCASSLTGTVNEKLFFGSGTQLSVL.

The chain recombines TRBV2 with TRBJ2-1, with 7 bases identical to TRBD2. CDR1 is SNHLY and CDR2 is FYNNEI in the germline V gene. The CDR3 sequence is 13 residues long. V was clipped by 9 bases and J by 2 bases; unmatched bases: 4. CDR3 loop: CASTSEAYNEQFF. The DNA of the CDR3 is TGTGCCAGTACTAGCGAAGCCTACAATGAGCAGTTCTTC. Full variable domain (rest looked up from reference TRBV2 and TRBJ2-1): EPEVTQTPSHQVTQMGQEVILRCVPISNHLYFYWYRQILGQKVEFLVSFYNNEISEKSEIFDDQFSVERPDGSNFTLKIRSTKLEDSAMYFCASTSEAYNEQFFGPGTRLTVL.

This clonotype was seen repeatedly, ten times or more. The chain uses TRBV4-3 and TRBJ2-7; D uncertain. V lost 1 base to trimming and J lost 3 bases, with 13 bases between them. Germline CDR1 and CDR2: LGHNA and YSLEER. This CDR3 has 15 amino acids. For the CDR3, the DNA is TGCGCCAGCAGCCAAGCCGGACCTCCTAGCTACGAGCAGTACTTC. It is translated as CASSQAGPPSYEQYF.

This clonotype was recorded a few times. This chain connects TRBV7-4 to TRBJ2-6; D is undetermined. This CDR3 spans 11 amino acids. With 5 bases removed from V and 12 bases from J, the gap between germline ends came to 8 bases. The V gene's germline CDR1 is SGHVT and CDR2 SQSDAQ. Written as DNA, the CDR3 is TGTGCCAGCAGCCCCCCTCCCGTCCTGACTTTC. Amino acids: CASSPPPVLTF.